This T cell receptor (beta chain) was captured by sequencing in a study of T cell responses to AZD1222 COVID-19 vaccine. Study-wide results and limits: Increased Spike-specific TCR breadth and depth were observed after two AZD1222 doses. Across the whole spike, CD4 TCRs peaked at regions 160-218 and 743-854. Repertoire samples came only from after the peak T cell response.

Data came from immunoSEQ multiplex PCR; TCRdb stores just in-frame clones and leaves some out. Among 120,000 or so clones listed, roughly 88% were seen once. The count of this clone is one. Antigen: not known. Source: peripheral blood, taken on day 0 of AZD1222 vaccination. The TCR sequence derives from an adult in good health.

The CDR3 DNA reads TGTGCCAGCAGCTCGGGGCTTGGATTCGGCTACACCTTC. It codes for CASSSGLGFGYTF. This sequence joins TRBV11-3 and TRBJ1-2; D possibly corresponds to TRBD1 (5 bases). In germline, CDR1 is SGHNT, CDR2 YENEEA. Trimming stripped 4 bases from V and 8 bases from J, with 14 bases between. The CDR3 sequence is 13 residues long.